This entry features one T cell receptor beta chain sequence. This clonotype was seen repeatedly, ten times or more. This clone's antigen is unknown. Per-base qualities were not stored, and no clone one base away is much larger. This entry belongs to a study of Graves' ophthalmopathy and Graves' hyperthyroidism (dated by TCRdb to the late 2010s). For the study in its entirety: Peripheral blood was collected at initial diagnosis, prior to any treatment. The study used TCR beta repertoire signatures to distinguish Graves' ophthalmopathy from Graves' hyperthyroidism and to predict progression to ophthalmopathy. In total, approximately 130 blood samples were TCR-sequenced: some 43 ophthalmopathy, under 80 hyperthyroidism and some 17 hyperthyroidism-to-ophthalmopathy patients. To explore V-J signatures that separate ophthalmopathy from hyperthyroidism, a discovery set of about 98 patients was enrolled, consisting of 40 to 45 with ophthalmopathy and under 65 with stable hyperthyroidism. The independent validation cohort included 18 to 20 hyperthyroidism patients plus 17 patients who later progressed from hyperthyroidism to ophthalmopathy. In about 6 hyperthyroidism patients, the T-cell repertoire of thyroid tissue was compared with the T-cell repertoire of blood. After sampling, hyperthyroidism patients received methimazole starting at 30 mg daily, and ophthalmopathy patients received high-dose intravenous methylprednisolone.

For repertoire sequencing, the TCR beta CDR3 regions were amplified from RNA transcripts. The first round was an RT-PCR using HTBI primers with the Qiagen OneStep RT-PCR kit, and this first round was followed by a second-round multiplex PCR, then size selection and purification. The libraries underwent paired-end sequencing with 100 bp reads on an Illumina HiSeq2000. The source study handled its data this way. SOAPnuke was used to process the reads, throwing out any read that had adapters, had uncalled bases, had a mean Phred below 15, or lacked an exact constant-primer or identifier match. High-quality paired reads were merged with COPE v1.2.5. Each unique nucleotide sequence was defined as a clonotype, and clonotypes were aligned to IMGT TRB V, D and J references with MiTCR v1.1. The analysis was limited to V-J combinations with a frequency above 0.0001, which together covered 98% to 99.2% of repertoires. For each V-J combination, a TCR clonal expansion and chaos score was defined as the ratio of F50 clonal expansion to chaos observed in the TCRdist matrix. Welch's t-statistics and random forest were used to reduce the features to about 14 V-J combinations, which were then used as input to a naive Bayes classifier. The Morisita-Horn index was used to measure how similar the thyroid and blood repertoires were. In TCRdb, the public reads were trimmed at Q25 with fastp and aligned with MiXCR, with productive beta chains retained. Every distinct CDR3 protein forms one entry, paired with its most common genes and DNA. These V and J calls rely on TCRdb rather than the paper's analysis. Across this sample there are 600,000 to 700,000 distinct CDR3 sequences, with roughly 39% seen only once. The ten largest clones represent around 3.3% of the sample.

From the germline V gene (reference sequence), CDR1 is LNHDA and CDR2 is SQIVND. The V and J ends are trimmed by 1 base and 5 bases, leaving 14 bases between them. Taken from cysteine to phenylalanine, the CDR3 has 16 residues. The DNA shown is the 48-base CDR3, in frame from base 1. Broader findings and caveats from the paper: In validation, the model predicted ophthalmopathy progression with more than 55% sensitivity and 72.22% specificity; approximately 12 predicted patients were CT-confirmed with GO in a median of around 6.5 months. Sample size was not predetermined statistically, and investigators were not blinded to group allocation. Most expanded thyroid clonotypes with frequency above 0.001 were also detected in blood, suggesting blood repertoires may reflect the thyroid immune response. In cross-validation, the 13-signature model distinguished ophthalmopathy from stable hyperthyroidism with about 90% sensitivity and 81% to 82% specificity, while in the test set the corresponding values were about 80% and 75%.

Ophthalmopathy patients were characterized by moderately to severely active disease, a Clinical Activity Score of at least 3, a NOSPECS grade of at least 4, and a disease duration under 3 months. Anyone with other autoimmune diseases, uncontrolled infections, pregnancy or lactation was excluded from the study. Clinical symptoms, serum thyroxine, TRAb, thyroid ultrasound and orbital computed tomography formed the basis of the diagnosis. PBMCs were isolated from about 9.2 ml of fresh peripheral blood by Ficoll-Paque density gradient centrifugation. Total RNA was extracted using Trizol reagent, and RNA quality was checked on an Agilent 2100 Bioanalyzer.

The sample was peripheral blood. The chain uses TRBV19 and TRBJ2-2, and TRBD2 may be the D gene, going by 5 matching bases. This sequence originates from an adult man with Graves' ophthalmopathy. The CDR3 region: CASSIVASWRTGELFF. The sequenced DNA: TGTGCCAGTAGTATAGTCGCCTCCTGGAGGACCGGGGAGCTGTTTTTT. This CDR3, with the reference TRBV19 and TRBJ2-2 proteins standing in past its ends, gives the full variable domain DGGITQSPKYLFRKEGQNVTLSCEQNLNHDAMYWYRQDPGQGLRLIYYSQIVNDFQKGDIAEGYSVSREKKESFPLTVTSAQKNPTAFYLCASSIVASWRTGELFFGEGSRLTVL.